This TCR beta chain was sequenced in a study of CD4 T cells in relation to SARS-CoV-2 and coronaviruses. Study at large: No peptide or an HIV-1 Nef peptide pool served as negative control. Study-level findings and limits: Monoreactive clones expanded significantly more to SARS-CoV-2 than crossreactive clones did.

Germline assignment: CDR1 GTSNPN and CDR2 SVGIG (reference sequence). Trimming pared 0 bases from V and 1 base from J, leaving 4 bases between. This CDR3 has 14 amino acids. Points on this clone: What it recognizes is unknown.

CD4+ T cells from unexposed donors were obtained before the COVID-19 pandemic (2011-2018). After about 11 days of culture, CD4+ T cells were isolated. Cells permitting, SARS-CoV-2 S/N and four cold-coronavirus spikes were tested on unexposed-donor CD4+ T cells. Sequencing was performed with immunoSEQ multiplex PCR; in TCRdb, only in-frame clones are kept and a portion is missing. The data hold 15,000 to 25,000 clones, with 77% observed a single time. The material sequenced was CD4+ T cells from PBMCs, cultured in vitro. The chain has TRBV30 and TRBJ2-6; D remains unclear. The clonotype originates from a human donor in good health. CDR3 loop: CAWSVPSGANVLTF. CDR3 bases: TGTGCCTGGAGTGTACCGTCTGGGGCCAACGTCCTGACTTTC.